Listed here is a single T cell receptor (beta chain). Only one count was recorded for this clonotype. Its antigen is still unknown. Base qualities are missing; no much larger clone stands one base away. One read represents weak support. The treatment or condition label on this specimen signifies: approximately 11-day PBMC culture with coronavirus spike peptide pools or control peptides (ViraFEST assay). To expand antigen-specific T cells with peptide pools and then pick out the expanded clonotypes through TCR sequencing, the study relied on the ViraFEST assay. The convalescent patients' positive SARS-CoV-2 PCR tests were from March to December 2020, which was before the Alpha, Beta and Delta variants emerged in the United States. Fewer than 2.5 million PBMCs per well were cultured in IMDM with approximately 5% human AB serum and 9 to 10 IU/ml IL-2, plus 10 ug/ml peptide pools. On days 3 and 7, half of the culture medium was replaced with fresh IL-2-containing medium. After 10 to 11 days of culture, CD4+ T cells were isolated by negative selection with the EasySep CD4+ T cell isolation kit. PBMCs were separated from whole blood using Ficoll-Paque Plus gradient centrifugation and then either used fresh or cryopreserved at -140C. Each culture condition was generally run in triplicate wells.

The method behind the library was PCR. TCR sequencing of DNA from cultured CD4+ T cells used the Oncomine TCR Beta short-read assay at the Johns Hopkins FTIC core. The QIAamp micro DNA kit was used to extract genomic DNA from the cultured CD4+ T cells. Oncomine TCR Beta libraries made from cultured CD4+ T cells were pooled using unique dual indexes and sequenced on an Illumina iSeq 100. Per the source publication's procedure: Non-productive sequences were removed, and CDR3s that did not start with C, did not end with F or W, or were shorter than 7 amino acids were discarded. The MANAFEST web application was used to identify antigen-specific clonotypes by comparing peptide-stimulated wells against reference wells and other culture wells. Positive clones required FDR below 0.05, an odds ratio above 5, and productive frequency above 0.1% in at least two of three replicate wells. A clonotype was classed as cross-reactive if the clonotype showed significant expansion both in SARS-CoV-2 spike wells and in at least one common cold coronavirus spike condition. Similarity between CDR3 sequences was evaluated in R version 3.6.1 using Levenshtein distances (stringdist) and unrooted phylogenetic trees (ape). TCRdb's own reprocessing of the public reads used fastp at Q25 and MiXCR and kept productive beta chains. Rows with a matching CDR3 protein are joined into one entry that keeps the most common DNA and genes. The V and J calls, along with clone size, are taken from TCRdb and not from the paper's own processing. Within this sample are approximately 14,000 distinct CDR3 sequences, with less than 70% of them counted one time only. The leading ten clones occupy roughly 5% of the sample.

The data belong to a study of vaccination and CD4 T cells after COVID-19 (dated by TCRdb to about 2022). In the study overall: Convalescent patients had a positive SARS-CoV-2 result on nasal swab PCR, and of these patients, 8 or 9 had mild disease and one had severe disease. In the convalescent cohort there were six males and four females, among whom were two Hispanic individuals, seven Caucasians, two Asians and one multiracial person. Each participant got two doses of either the Pfizer-BioNTech BNT162b2 vaccine (n=8) or the Moderna mRNA-1273 vaccine (n=2). Post-COVID blood samples from convalescent patients were collected a median of approximately 93 days after diagnosis, with a range of roughly 30 to 170 days. Post-vaccine blood samples were obtained a median of about 72 days after the second vaccine dose, with a range of roughly 14 to 241 days. Culture stimuli were overlapping spike peptide pools from SARS-CoV-2 and from the common cold coronaviruses HCoV-NL63, HCoV-OC43 and HCoV-229E. Control cultures received a CEFX viral epitope pool as the positive control, an HIV-1 Nef peptide pool as the negative control, or no peptide. In 9 to 11 COVID-19 convalescent patients and a few infection-naive healthy vaccine recipients, researchers compared the spike-specific CD4+ TCR repertoire from before mRNA vaccination with the repertoire from after. Broad study findings and their caveats: The median count of SARS-CoV-2-reactive clonotypes went up from roughly 21 after infection to 38 after vaccination, although the change was not significant. The study included relatively few convalescent patients and did not analyze early timepoints after natural infection. Of the vaccine-specific clones in convalescent patients, 304 of 307, or nearly all, reacted only to SARS-CoV-2 spike and did not cross-react with common cold coronaviruses. In convalescent patients, a median roughly 87% of post-vaccine SARS-CoV-2-reactive clones were detected only after vaccination, and vaccine-specific priming was suggested by this finding.

From V the trimming removes 7 bases and from J it removes 6 bases, while the gene matches leave 7 bases of the junction unaccounted for. From its cysteine to its phenylalanine, the CDR3 spans 13 amino acids. CDR3 DNA only is kept here, 39 bases in frame from base 1. Sequences MNHEY (CDR1) and SVGEGT (CDR2) are obtained from the germline V gene. The sample in question was CD4+ T cells from blood, cultured in vitro, obtained before SARS-CoV-2 vaccination. The TCR comes from a human donor who had recovered from COVID-19. The chain uses TRBV6-2 or TRBV6-3 and TRBJ1-2, with 8 junctional bases fitting TRBD1. In nucleotide form, the sequence is TGTGCCAGCACAAAGACAGGGGAGGATGGCTACACCTTC. This translates into CASTKTGEDGYTF.